This is a list of T cell receptor beta chains from one sample in a study of blood T cell repertoires in COVID-19. Sequenced by immunoSEQ multiplex PCR; TCRdb stores in-frame clones only, minus some. The sample has 350,000 to 450,000 clones, around 85% seen once. Sequenced sample: peripheral blood. The receptors were gathered from a woman younger than 30 with acute or convalescent COVID-19. The CDR3 runs from the conserved cysteine through the conserved F or W.

V gene: TRBV12-5; J gene: TRBJ1-4; CDR3 protein: CASGLDRDEKLFF
V gene: TRBV6-5; J gene: TRBJ1-1; CDR3 protein: CASRKSKGVEAFF
V gene: TRBV5-1; J gene: TRBJ2-7; CDR3 protein: CASSLDSTYEQYF
V gene: TRBV29-1; J gene: TRBJ2-3; CDR3 protein: CSADRTGSTDTQYF
V gene: TRBV5-1; J gene: TRBJ2-5; CDR3 protein: CASRSYSKLPRGETQYF
V gene: TRBV6-5; J gene: TRBJ2-1; CDR3 protein: CASRQGAGNEQFF
V gene: TRBV27; J gene: TRBJ2-1; CDR3 protein: CASSSETYDFYNEQFF
V gene: TRBV7-9; J gene: TRBJ2-5; CDR3 protein: CASSLDREETQYF
V gene: TRBV19; J gene: TRBJ1-1; CDR3 protein: CASSMMSGLENTEAFF
V gene: TRBV28; J gene: TRBJ2-7; CDR3 protein: CASSARAWTGPYYEQYF
V gene: TRBV5-4; J gene: TRBJ1-1; CDR3 protein: CASRPTGGPNTEAFF
V gene: TRBV5-6; J gene: TRBJ2-5; CDR3 protein: CASSLAGSQETQYF
V gene: TRBV18; J gene: TRBJ2-3; CDR3 protein: CASSPPELGDTQYF
V gene: TRBV2; J gene: TRBJ2-7; CDR3 protein: CASRPGTGLFYEQYF
V gene: TRBV6-1; J gene: TRBJ2-1; CDR3 protein: CASSEATPLSGLF
V gene: TRBV5-1; J gene: TRBJ2-3; CDR3 protein: CASSLRGDTQYF